The 14 T cell receptor beta chains presented below share a single source sample, sequenced in a study of long-term antiretroviral therapy in people with HIV. The assay used was immunoSEQ (version v3.0), run at survey level. The data were produced by immunoSEQ multiplex PCR, yet TCRdb's version contains in-frame clones alone and is incomplete. The sample holds 25,000 to 35,000 clones, roughly 97% seen once. The sample consisted of unsorted PBMCs, taken 6.9 years after starting antiretroviral therapy. The origin of the receptors is a man aged 25 to 40 with HIV.

This sequence joins TRBV9 and TRBJ2-3, with D possibly matching TRBD1 (6 bases). Germline values: CDR1 SGDLS, CDR2 YYNGEE. With 7 bases removed from V and 2 bases from J, the gap between germline ends came to 11 bases. This CDR3 spans 13 amino acids. Written as DNA, the CDR3 is TGTGCCAGCTCCGAGGGGGTCACAGATACGCAGTATTTT. As protein: CASSEGVTDTQYF.

This sequence joins TRBV13 and TRBJ2-7; D unclear. Trimming pared 5 bases from V and 4 bases from J, leaving 18 bases between. CDR3 length equals 15 residues. Germline CDR1 PRHDT, CDR2 FYEKMQ (reference sequence). CDR3 amino acids: CASSAKPTDKYEQYF. The CDR3 region has the DNA TGTGCCAGCAGCGCAAAGCCCACAGACAAGTACGAGCAGTACTTC.

This rearrangement joins TRBV2 to TRBJ1-5; 8 bases fit TRBD1. The CDR3 contains 14 residues. Germline CDR1 SNHLY, CDR2 FYNNEI. Germline trimming cut 6 bases from V and 5 bases from J; bases unmatched to any gene: 6. The CDR3: CASRKVQGDQPQHF. In DNA, the CDR3 is TGTGCCAGCAGGAAGGTACAGGGGGATCAGCCCCAGCATTTT.

CDR3 DNA sequence: TGTGCCAGCAGCTCCACGTTCGGGACTAGCGCCGCAGATACGCAGTATTTT. This gives the protein CASSSTFGTSAADTQYF. The chain is built from TRBV7-2 and TRBJ2-3, with 10 bases fitting TRBD2. Looked up from germline, CDR1 is SGHTA and CDR2 is FQGNSA. This CDR3 has 17 amino acids. The V and J ends lost 4 bases and 4 bases, in that order; junction bases with no gene match: 11.

J is TRBJ1-2 and V is TRBV23-1; D not resolved. TRBV23-1 carries the ORF label, with uncertain function. The V end was cut by 8 bases, the J end by 7 bases, with 14 bases between. The CDR3 extends over 12 amino acids. The CDR3 region is CASVMEVGGYTF. CDR3 nucleotides: TGCGCCAGCGTTATGGAGGTGGGTGGCTACACCTTC.

The chain uses TRBV7-2 and TRBJ2-5, with TRBD1 identical over 8 bases. The CDR3 runs to 14 residues. Germline V lookup: CDR1 SGHTA, CDR2 FQGNSA. The ends lost 1 base at V and 5 bases at J; junction bases unmatched: 3. In nucleotides, the CDR3 is TGTGCCAGCAGCTTAGTCAGGGGGCGCGAGACCCAGTACTTC. Protein: CASSLVRGRETQYF.

V and J are TRBV4-1 and TRBJ2-7, with D possibly called TRBD1 or TRBD2 (6 bases each). The germline CDR1 and CDR2 sequences are MGHRA and YSYEKL. With 3 bases removed from V and 1 base from J, the gap between germline ends came to 16 bases. The CDR3 is 16 residues long. CDR3 sequence: CASSHPRGTTSYEQYF. The CDR3 DNA is TGCGCCAGCAGCCACCCCCGGGGGACAACTTCCTACGAGCAGTACTTC.

By frequency in the sample, this clone is medium-sized (0.01 to 0.1%). The rearrangement joins TRBV5-5 to TRBJ2-7; no firm D call. CDR3 size: 13 residues. V was shortened by 0 bases and J by 3 bases, with 7 bases between the two germline ends. Germline lookup yields CDR1 SGHKS and CDR2 YYEKEE (reference sequence). CDR3: CASSLAWDYEQYF. The CDR3 nucleotides are TGTGCCAGCAGCTTGGCGTGGGACTACGAGCAGTACTTC.

The chain uses TRBV27 and TRBJ2-1, with TRBD2 identical over 16 bases. V was pared by 1 base and J by 1 base, with 19 bases of the junction left unmatched. Germline V gives CDR1 MNHEY, CDR2 SMNVEV (reference sequence). The length of the CDR3 is 24 residues. The CDR3 DNA is TGTGCCAGCAGTTTATGGGGGTCTCCCAAGGGACTAGCGGGAGGGCCCGCTTCCTACAATGAGCAGTTCTTC. Protein sequence: CASSLWGSPKGLAGGPASYNEQFF.

The rearrangement links TRBV6-1 to TRBJ1-1; the D is unclear. Germline V gives CDR1 MNHNS, CDR2 SASEGT. Trimming cost V 5 bases and J 0 bases, with 4 bases left between them. There are 12 residues in the CDR3. CDR3 nucleotide sequence: TGTGCCAGCAGTAAAGTGAACACTGAAGCTTTCTTT. This gives the protein CASSKVNTEAFF.

The chain uses TRBV4-3 and TRBJ2-7; 7 bases match TRBD1. The CDR3 spans 14 residues. V lost 1 base, J lost 3 bases, and 3 bases stayed unmatched. Germline V gene sequence: CDR1 LGHNA, CDR2 YSLEER. The CDR3 here is CASSQGQGSYEQYF. DNA for the CDR3: TGCGCCAGCAGCCAAGGACAGGGAAGCTACGAGCAGTACTTC.

V and J are TRBV10-3 and TRBJ2-3, with D possibly matching TRBD1 (6 bases). This CDR3 region has 14 residues. The V end lost 3 bases, the J end lost 5 bases, and 12 bases lay between the germline ends. Germline V gives CDR1 ENHRY, CDR2 SYGVKD. The chain's CDR3 is CAISEQGGGDTQYF. The CDR3 coding sequence is TGTGCCATCAGTGAACAGGGTGGTGGAGATACGCAGTATTTT.

The chain links TRBV7-9 to TRBJ2-4; D call uncertain. Looked up from germline, CDR1 is SEHNR and CDR2 is FQNEAQ (reference sequence). CDR3 length: 14 residues. V shed 2 bases and J shed 1 base, with 6 bases lying between them. For the CDR3, the DNA is TGTGCCAGCAGCTTATCCGGGGCCAAAAACATTCAGTACTTC. It yields the protein CASSLSGAKNIQYF. The variable domain in full, completed from reference TRBV7-9 and TRBJ2-4, reads DTGVSQNPRHKITKRGQNVTFRCDPISEHNRLYWYRQTLGQGPEFLTYFQNEAQLEKSRLLSDRFSAERPKGSFSTLEIQRTEQGDSAMYLCASSLSGAKNIQYFGAGTRLSVL.

The chain is built from TRBV19 and TRBJ1-1, with 8 positions matching TRBD1. Per germline, CDR1 LNHDA and CDR2 SQIVND (reference sequence). The trim removed 4 bases at V and 3 bases at J, leaving 1 base unmatched. The CDR3 sequence is 13 residues long. CDR3 sequence: CASSTTGDTEAFF. CDR3 bases: TGTGCCAGTAGTACGACAGGGGACACTGAAGCTTTCTTT. Drawing the rest from reference TRBV19 and TRBJ1-1, the complete variable domain is DGGITQSPKYLFRKEGQNVTLSCEQNLNHDAMYWYRQDPGQGLRLIYYSQIVNDFQKGDIAEGYSVSREKKESFPLTVTSAQKNPTAFYLCASSTTGDTEAFFGQGTRLTVV.